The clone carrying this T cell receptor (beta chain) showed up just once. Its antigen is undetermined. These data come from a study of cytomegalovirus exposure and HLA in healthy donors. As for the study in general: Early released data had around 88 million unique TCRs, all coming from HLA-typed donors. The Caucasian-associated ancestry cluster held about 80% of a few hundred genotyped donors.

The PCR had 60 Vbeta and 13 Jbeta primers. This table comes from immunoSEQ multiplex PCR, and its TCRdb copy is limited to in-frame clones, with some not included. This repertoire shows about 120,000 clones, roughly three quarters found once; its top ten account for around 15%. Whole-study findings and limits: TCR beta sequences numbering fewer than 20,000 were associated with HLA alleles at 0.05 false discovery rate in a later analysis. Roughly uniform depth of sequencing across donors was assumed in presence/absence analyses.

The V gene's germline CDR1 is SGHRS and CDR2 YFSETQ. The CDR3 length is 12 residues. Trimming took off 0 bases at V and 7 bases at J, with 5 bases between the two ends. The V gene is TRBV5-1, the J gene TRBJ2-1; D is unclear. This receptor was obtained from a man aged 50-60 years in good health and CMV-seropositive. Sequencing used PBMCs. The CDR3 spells CASSLDMNEQFF. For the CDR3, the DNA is TGCGCCAGCAGCTTGGACATGAATGAGCAGTTCTTC.